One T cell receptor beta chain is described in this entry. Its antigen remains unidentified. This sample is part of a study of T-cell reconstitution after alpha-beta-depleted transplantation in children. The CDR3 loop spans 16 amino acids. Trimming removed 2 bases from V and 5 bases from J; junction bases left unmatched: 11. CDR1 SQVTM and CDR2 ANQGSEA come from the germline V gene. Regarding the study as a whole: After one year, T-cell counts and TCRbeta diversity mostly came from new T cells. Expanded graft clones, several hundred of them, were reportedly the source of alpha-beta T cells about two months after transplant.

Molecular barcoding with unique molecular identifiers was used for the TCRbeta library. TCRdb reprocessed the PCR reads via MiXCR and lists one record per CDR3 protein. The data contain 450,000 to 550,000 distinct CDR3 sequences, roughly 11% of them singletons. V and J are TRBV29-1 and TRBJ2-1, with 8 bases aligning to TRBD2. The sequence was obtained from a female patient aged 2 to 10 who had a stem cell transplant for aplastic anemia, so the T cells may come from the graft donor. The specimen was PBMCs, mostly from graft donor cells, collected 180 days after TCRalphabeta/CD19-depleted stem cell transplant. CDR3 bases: TGCAGCGTTGAACGGTTGGGGAAGCGGGAGAACAATGAGCAGTTCTTC. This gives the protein CSVERLGKRENNEQFF.